A selection of T cell receptor beta chains follows, all from one sample in a study of cytomegalovirus exposure and HLA in healthy donors. The assay was immunoSEQ multiplex PCR, and TCRdb's table has in-frame clones only and misses some. Of approximately 170,000 clones listed, 65% to 80% are singletons. Sample: PBMCs. All receptors come from a woman in her forties in good health and CMV-seropositive. The CDR3 runs from the conserved cysteine through the conserved F or W.

CDR3 protein	V gene	J gene
CASSSPPEGTEAFF	TRBV6-5	TRBJ1-1
CASSKGDSSNTGELFF	TRBV21-1	TRBJ2-2
CASSLDSGLMYGYTF	TRBV11-3	TRBJ1-2
CASSRGGALYEQYF	TRBV7-2	TRBJ2-7
CASSLRGQGNPHGYTF	TRBV7-3	TRBJ1-2
CASSEGQGANQPQHF	TRBV18	TRBJ1-5
CASSPTGGESAFF	TRBV18	TRBJ1-1
CASTTSTATGELFF	TRBV6-1	TRBJ2-2
CASSQVLGGTPSNEKLFF	TRBV4-2	TRBJ1-4
CASSPSIRGSEAFF	TRBV5-6	TRBJ1-1